These T cell receptor beta chains were read from a single sample in a study of PD-L1 blockade in urothelial cancer. Assay: immunoSEQ multiplex PCR; the TCRdb copy retains only in-frame clones and omits some. The sample has 40,000 or so clones, 70% to 85% seen once. This specimen was PBMCs, taken around atezolizumab (anti-PD-L1) treatment. These receptor sequences come from a man aged 65 to 79 with urothelial cancer. Both conserved end residues are part of each CDR3. Fields, in order: V gene, clone size, CDR3 length, CDR3 protein. Clone size is shown for a subset of rows, as once, few, many or a class of expanded clone.

>TRBV4-1|-|16
CASSQETGDGGETQYF
>TRBV19|-|17
CASRVGQGDYSNQPQHF
>TRBV13|-|14
CASSLLTSTDTQYF
>TRBV27|-|13
CASSFGGLGEAFF
>TRBV5-1|-|15
CASSPDRVQNGELFF
>TRBV7-8|once|12
CASSFSGNEQFF
>TRBV5-4|-|14
CASTSGRNQETQYF
>TRBV27|-|13
CASSAGAFYEQYF
>TRBV13|-|14
CASSSDKVIDGYTF
>TRBV4-1|-|14
CASSQGGRGEKLFF
>TRBV7-3|once|13
CASSLSGSYEQYF
>TRBV20-1|-|11
CSASYGGELFF
>TRBV14|once|17
CASSQGGWTGRSYEQYF
>TRBV19|once|14
CASSIGNGNYGYTF
>TRBV5-1|-|14
CASSTGQGMDEQFF
>TRBV19|-|15
CASSVLAGEGETQYF
>TRBV4-3|-|11
CASKLAPEAFF
>TRBV18|-|14
CASSLGTGTYEQYF
>TRBV2|-|14
CASIVGQSTDTQYF
>TRBV5-6|few|15
CASSLITGVALEQYF
>TRBV27|-|16
CASSFLLAGGTGELFF
>TRBV7-9|-|14
CASTTTGGNQPQHF
>TRBV6-6|-|15
CASSYDVGGNTEAFF
>TRBV5-6|-|14
CASRGLGSYNEQFF
>TRBV7-2|-|16
CASTSGTSSFTGELFF
>TRBV30|-|14
CAWSVQGGNQPQHF
>TRBV5-6|-|14
CASSLAAGRETQYF
>TRBV2|-|13
CASSEGAVYGYTF
>TRBV5-1|-|19
CASSALSVGPAPYKNIQYF
>TRBV5-5|-|16
CASSLTGIGLQGEQFF
>TRBV5-6|-|15
CASRVGGSGANVLTF
>TRBV5-1|-|14
CASSQDSVGNEQFF
>TRBV29-1|-|14
CSVATGEVYNEQFF
>TRBV5-1|-|16
CASSRRSPGQGYGYTF
>TRBV6-4|medium-sized|17
CASSGDRGPSGANVLTF
>TRBV19|-|14
CASIAGGPYNEQFF
>TRBV7-2|-|13
CASSLRQVVTQYF
>TRBV9|few|15
CASSVGGGGGTEAFF
>TRBV5-6|few|15
CASSLGGLSGNTIYF
>TRBV19|once|15
CASSIAGDLHNEQFF
>TRBV5-6|-|16
CASSLPHGTGKNTIYF
>TRBV7-9|few|15
CASSPRWQFSYGYTF
>TRBV6-5|-|11
CASSYEETQYF
>TRBV7-2|-|15
CASSPTSTGGSGYTF
>TRBV21-1|-|12
CASSNIRRTQYF
>TRBV2|-|14
CASSATGPFYGYTF
>TRBV10-3|-|14
CAIHEGGGTDTQYF
>TRBV19|-|15
CASSLGGLSYNEQFF
>TRBV15|-|15
CATSRGSVGEETQYF
>TRBV4-2|few|15
CAARKDDSGANVLTF
>TRBV5-1|-|14
CASSRGQGSDIQYF
>TRBV7-9|-|14
CASSFSTDNYGYTF
>TRBV7-3|-|14
CASSPWAGGDEQFF
>TRBV11-2|few|12
CASSGGQVEAFF